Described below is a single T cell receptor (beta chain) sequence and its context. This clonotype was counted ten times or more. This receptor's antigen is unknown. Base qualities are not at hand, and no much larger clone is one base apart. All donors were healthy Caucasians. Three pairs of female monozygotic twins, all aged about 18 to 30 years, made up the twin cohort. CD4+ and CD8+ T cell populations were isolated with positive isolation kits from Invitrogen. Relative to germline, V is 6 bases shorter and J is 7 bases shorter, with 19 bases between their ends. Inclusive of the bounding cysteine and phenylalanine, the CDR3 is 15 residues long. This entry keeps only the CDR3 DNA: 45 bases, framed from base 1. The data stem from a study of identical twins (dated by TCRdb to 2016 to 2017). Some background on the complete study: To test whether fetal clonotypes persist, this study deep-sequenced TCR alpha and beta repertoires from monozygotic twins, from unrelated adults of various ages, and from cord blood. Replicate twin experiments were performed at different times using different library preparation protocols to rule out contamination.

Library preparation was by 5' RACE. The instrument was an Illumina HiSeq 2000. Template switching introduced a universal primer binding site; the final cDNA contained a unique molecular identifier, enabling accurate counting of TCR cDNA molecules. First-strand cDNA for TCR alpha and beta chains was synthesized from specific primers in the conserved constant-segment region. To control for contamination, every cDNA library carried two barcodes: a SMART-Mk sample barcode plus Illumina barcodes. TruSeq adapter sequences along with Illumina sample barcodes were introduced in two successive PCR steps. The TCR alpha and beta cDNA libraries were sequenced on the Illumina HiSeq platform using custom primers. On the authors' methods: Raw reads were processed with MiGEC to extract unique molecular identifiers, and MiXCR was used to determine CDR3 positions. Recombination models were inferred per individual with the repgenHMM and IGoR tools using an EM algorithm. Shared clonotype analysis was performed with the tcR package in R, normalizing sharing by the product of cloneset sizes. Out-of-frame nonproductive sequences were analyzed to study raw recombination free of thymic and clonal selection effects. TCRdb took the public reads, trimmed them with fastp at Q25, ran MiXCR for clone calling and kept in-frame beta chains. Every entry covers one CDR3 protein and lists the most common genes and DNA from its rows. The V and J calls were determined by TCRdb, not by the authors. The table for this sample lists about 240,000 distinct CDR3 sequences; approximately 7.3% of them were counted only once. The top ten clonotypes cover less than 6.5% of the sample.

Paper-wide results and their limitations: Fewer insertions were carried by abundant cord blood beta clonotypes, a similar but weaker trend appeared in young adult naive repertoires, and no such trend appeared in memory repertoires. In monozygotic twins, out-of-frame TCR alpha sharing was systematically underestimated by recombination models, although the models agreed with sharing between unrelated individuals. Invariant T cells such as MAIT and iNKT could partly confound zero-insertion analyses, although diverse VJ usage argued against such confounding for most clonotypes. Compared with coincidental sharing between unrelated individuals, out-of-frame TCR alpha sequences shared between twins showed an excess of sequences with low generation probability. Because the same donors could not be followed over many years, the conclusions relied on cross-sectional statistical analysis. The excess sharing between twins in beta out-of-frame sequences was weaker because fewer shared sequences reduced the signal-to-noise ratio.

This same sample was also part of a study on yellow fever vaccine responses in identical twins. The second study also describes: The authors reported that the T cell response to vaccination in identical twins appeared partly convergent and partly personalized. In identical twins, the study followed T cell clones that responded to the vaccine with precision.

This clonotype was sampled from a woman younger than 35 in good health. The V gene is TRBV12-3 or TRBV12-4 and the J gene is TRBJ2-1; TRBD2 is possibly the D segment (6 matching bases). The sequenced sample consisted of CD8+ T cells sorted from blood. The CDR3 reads CASSPEDYSGNEQFF. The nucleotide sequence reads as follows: TGTGCCAGCAGCCCCGAGGACTATTCTGGGAATGAGCAGTTCTTC.